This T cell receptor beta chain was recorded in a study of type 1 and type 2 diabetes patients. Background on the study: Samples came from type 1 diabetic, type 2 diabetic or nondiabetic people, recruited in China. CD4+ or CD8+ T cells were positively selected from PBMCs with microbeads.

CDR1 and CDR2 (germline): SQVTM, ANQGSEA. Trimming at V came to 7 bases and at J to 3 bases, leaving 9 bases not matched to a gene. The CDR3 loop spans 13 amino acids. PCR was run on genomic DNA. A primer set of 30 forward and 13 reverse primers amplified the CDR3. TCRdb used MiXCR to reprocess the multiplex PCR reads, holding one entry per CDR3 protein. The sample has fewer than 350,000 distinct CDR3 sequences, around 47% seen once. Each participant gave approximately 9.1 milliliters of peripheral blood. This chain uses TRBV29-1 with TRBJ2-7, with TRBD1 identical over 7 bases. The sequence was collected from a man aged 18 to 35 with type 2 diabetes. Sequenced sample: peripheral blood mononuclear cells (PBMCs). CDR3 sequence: CSAVRRDSYEQYF. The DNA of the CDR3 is TGCAGCGCTGTCCGTAGGGACAGCTACGAGCAGTACTTC.